Listed below are T cell receptor beta chains from one sample, sequenced in a study of blood T cell repertoires in COVID-19. Using immunoSEQ multiplex PCR, the repertoire was profiled, and TCRdb retains in-frame clones only, with some absent. The profile covers around 42,000 clones, with roughly 80% appearing a single time and roughly a third taken by the ten largest. Source material: peripheral blood. These TCRs come from a woman older than 75 with acute or convalescent COVID-19. The CDR3 runs from the conserved cysteine through the conserved F or W. A D gene is named only where the DNA matches it firmly. Clone size is shown for a subset of rows, as once, few, many or a class of expanded clone.

size	J	D	V	CDR3	DNA
once	TRBJ1-3	-	TRBV2	CASTFSGGGTIYF	TGTGCCAGCACCTTCTCCGGCGGGGGTACCATATATTTT
-	TRBJ1-1	-	TRBV7-8	CASSPSSRRGVTEAFF	TGTGCCAGCAGCCCTTCTTCACGGAGGGGTGTTACTGAAGCTTTCTTT
-	TRBJ2-7	TRBD2	TRBV29-1	CSVAGTSGSLSSYEQYF	TGCAGCGTCGCCGGGACTAGCGGGAGCCTCAGCTCCTACGAGCAGTACTTC
-	TRBJ1-2	TRBD1	TRBV5-6	CASSTQGAQWYGYTF	TGTGCCAGCAGCACACAGGGGGCACAGTGGTATGGCTACACCTTC
-	TRBJ2-1	TRBD1	TRBV5-1	CASSLGGQVDEQFF	TGCGCCAGCAGCTTGGGTGGACAGGTTGATGAGCAGTTCTTC
-	TRBJ2-1	-	TRBV7-2	CASSPTGSYNEQFF	TGTGCCAGCAGCCCCACAGGGTCCTACAATGAGCAGTTCTTC
-	TRBJ2-3	TRBD2	TRBV7-6	CASSLVALAGVVDTQYF	TGTGCCAGCAGCTTAGTAGCACTAGCGGGAGTGGTGGATACGCAGTATTTT
-	TRBJ2-3	TRBD2	TRBV7-3	CASSPSGREADTQYF	TGTGCCAGCAGCCCCTCGGGTCGGGAGGCAGATACGCAGTATTTT
-	TRBJ2-3	TRBD2	TRBV4-1	CASSQDHGTSGSQDTQYF	TGCGCCAGCAGCCAAGATCATGGGACTAGCGGGAGTCAGGATACGCAGTATTTT
-	TRBJ2-7	TRBD2	TRBV9	CASSVGGRAELVEQYF	TGTGCCAGCAGCGTGGGCGGGAGGGCCGAGTTAGTCGAGCAGTACTTC
few	TRBJ2-2	TRBD1	TRBV5-5	CASSFEVPGQGNTGELFF	TGTGCCAGCAGCTTTGAGGTACCGGGACAGGGGAACACCGGGGAGCTGTTTTTT
-	TRBJ2-1	TRBD1	TRBV24-1	CATSDPRLPGTGSGEQFF	TGTGCCACCAGTGATCCCCGCCTACCCGGGACAGGGTCAGGGGAGCAGTTCTTC
-	TRBJ2-1	TRBD2	TRBV5-1	CASSPLGLANNEQFF	TGCGCCAGCAGCCCGCTCGGACTAGCTAACAATGAGCAGTTCTTC
few	TRBJ2-2	-	TRBV18	CASSPPGSRTGELFF	TGTGCCAGCTCACCACCAGGGAGCCGGACCGGGGAGCTGTTTTTT
-	TRBJ2-3	TRBD2	TRBV5-4	CASSPAERGTYTQYF	TGTGCCAGCAGCCCGGCCGAGCGGGGCACTTATACGCAGTATTTT
few	TRBJ1-2	TRBD1	TRBV18	CASSPGDRDGYTF	TGTGCCAGCTCACCAGGGGACAGGGATGGCTACACCTTC
few	TRBJ2-7	TRBD2	TRBV7-2	CASSSSGGSGVSYEQYF	TGTGCCAGCAGCTCCTCCGGTGGGAGCGGGGTCTCCTACGAGCAGTACTTC
-	TRBJ2-7	TRBD1	TRBV9	CASSVGDRGDEQYF	TGTGCCAGCAGCGTAGGGGACAGGGGCGACGAGCAGTACTTC
-	TRBJ1-6	-	TRBV6-5	CASSRRGNSPLHF	TGTGCCAGCAGCCGCAGGGGCAATTCACCCCTCCACTTT
few	TRBJ2-1	-	TRBV6-2/TRBV6-3	CASSSDWSSYNEQFF	TGTGCCAGCAGTTCAGACTGGTCCTCCTACAATGAGCAGTTCTTC
-	TRBJ2-3	TRBD2	TRBV5-1	CASSLGTSITDTQYF	TGCGCCAGCAGCTTAGGGACTAGCATCACAGATACGCAGTATTTT
once	TRBJ2-1	-	TRBV5-4	CASSSSSSYNEQFF	TGTGCCAGCAGCAGCTCCTCATCCTACAATGAGCAGTTCTTC
medium-sized	TRBJ2-7	-	TRBV27	CASTPGKHGEQYF	TGTGCCAGCACCCCGGGGAAGCATGGAGAGCAGTACTTC
-	TRBJ1-2	TRBD1	TRBV29-1	CSVGQGSYGYTF	TGCAGCGTGGGACAGGGCAGCTATGGCTACACCTTC
-	TRBJ1-5	TRBD1	TRBV30	CAWSVGGASSNQPQHF	TGTGCCTGGAGTGTAGGGGGCGCTTCTAGCAATCAGCCCCAGCATTTT
few	TRBJ1-1	TRBD1	TRBV2	CATNRGDTEAFF	TGTGCCACCAACAGGGGAGACACTGAAGCTTTCTTT
-	TRBJ2-3	TRBD2	TRBV7-6	CASSPRGLAGSDTQYF	TGTGCCAGCAGCCCAAGGGGACTAGCGGGGTCAGATACGCAGTATTTT
-	TRBJ2-5	-	TRBV3-1/TRBV3-2	CASATLETQYF	TGTGCCAGCGCTACTTTGGAGACCCAGTACTTC
-	TRBJ2-7	TRBD2	TRBV7-8	CASSRQGRLASTYEQYF	TGTGCCAGCAGCAGACAAGGGAGACTAGCCTCTACCTACGAGCAGTACTTC
few	TRBJ1-1	-	TRBV9	CASSVAGRGIGRAFF	TGTGCCAGCAGCGTAGCTGGCAGGGGAATAGGGCGAGCTTTCTTT
-	TRBJ2-1	TRBD2	TRBV9	CASSASRGGASYNEQFF	TGTGCCAGCAGCGCCTCGCGGGGAGGGGCCTCCTACAATGAGCAGTTCTTC
once	TRBJ2-3	TRBD2	TRBV7-6	CASSPPGLAGGTDTQYF	TGTGCCAGCAGCCCTCCGGGACTAGCGGGAGGCACAGATACGCAGTATTTT
few	TRBJ1-3	-	TRBV19	CASKAMGPRNTIYF	TGTGCCAGTAAGGCGATGGGGCCCCGAAACACCATATATTTT
-	TRBJ2-7	TRBD1	TRBV5-1	CASSFRQGAREQYF	TGCGCCAGCAGCTTCAGACAGGGGGCGCGGGAGCAGTACTTC
-	TRBJ2-6	TRBD1	TRBV9	CASSDDRAGANVLTF	TGTGCCAGCAGCGACGACAGGGCTGGGGCCAACGTCCTGACTTTC
-	TRBJ2-7	TRBD2	TRBV7-8	CASSLGGLAGVYEQYF	TGTGCCAGCAGCTTGGGAGGACTAGCGGGAGTCTACGAGCAGTACTTC
-	TRBJ2-5	-	TRBV19	CASTSARGGAGGIRETQYF	-
-	TRBJ2-2	-	TRBV6-1	CASSVRSRGGELFF	TGTGCCAGCAGTGTGAGGTCCCGGGGCGGGGAGCTGTTTTTT
-	TRBJ1-1	TRBD1	TRBV14	CASSQGTGNTEAFF	TGTGCCAGCAGCCAGGGGACAGGGAACACTGAAGCTTTCTTT
-	TRBJ2-7	TRBD2	TRBV7-3	CASSTGTSAPEQYF	TGTGCCAGCAGTACCGGGACTAGCGCACCGGAGCAGTACTTC
-	TRBJ2-1	TRBD1	TRBV4-3	CASSQAGQAYNEQFF	TGCGCCAGCAGCCAAGCGGGACAGGCATACAATGAGCAGTTCTTC
-	TRBJ1-2	TRBD1	TRBV6-6	CASSPPGTGKIGVWTF	TGTGCCAGCAGTCCACCTGGGACAGGGAAGATAGGGGTGTGGACCTTC
few	TRBJ2-3	TRBD1	TRBV6-4	CASSDSGQGWDTQYF	TGTGCCAGCAGTGACTCCGGACAGGGTTGGGATACGCAGTATTTT
few	TRBJ2-5	-	TRBV2	CASSEADASETQYF	TGTGCCAGCAGTGAAGCTGATGCGTCAGAGACCCAGTACTTC
-	TRBJ1-1	-	TRBV28	CASSSPFEAFF	TGTGCCAGCAGTTCCCCATTTGAAGCTTTCTTT
-	TRBJ2-3	TRBD2	TRBV6-5	CASSSSGRYDTQYF	TGTGCCAGCAGTTCTAGCGGGAGATATGATACGCAGTATTTT
few	TRBJ1-5	-	TRBV6-5	CASLGDFGRNQPQHF	TGTGCCTCCCTGGGGGACTTCGGTCGCAATCAGCCCCAGCATTTT
-	TRBJ2-1	TRBD2	TRBV10-1	CASSPQAGGPNNEQFF	TGCGCCAGCAGCCCCCAAGCGGGAGGGCCCAACAATGAGCAGTTCTTC
-	TRBJ2-1	TRBD2	TRBV4-1	CASFLTSGTKIYNEQFF	TGCGCCAGCTTTTTGACTAGCGGGACCAAAATCTACAATGAGCAGTTCTTC
few	TRBJ2-7	TRBD2	TRBV5-1	CASSLGGLPGLNEQYF	TGCGCCAGCAGCTTGGGGGGGTTGCCGGGACTAAACGAGCAGTACTTC
-	TRBJ1-3	-	TRBV6-5	CASSITGSGNTIYF	TGTGCCAGCAGTATTACAGGGTCGGGAAACACCATATATTTT
-	TRBJ1-5	-	TRBV20-1	CSASGGGQSVNQPQHF	TGCAGTGCTAGTGGGGGTGGACAGTCTGTCAATCAGCCCCAGCATTTT
-	TRBJ2-1	TRBD2	TRBV18	CASSSGVYNEQFF	TGTGCCAGCTCAAGCGGGGTTTACAATGAGCAGTTCTTC
-	TRBJ2-3	TRBD2	TRBV7-9	CASSTLPSGISSDTQYF	TGTGCCAGCAGCACCCTACCTAGCGGGATATCGTCCGATACGCAGTATTTT
-	TRBJ2-5	TRBD1	TRBV6-2/TRBV6-3	CASSYSWGTGGETQYF	TGTGCCAGCAGTTACTCGTGGGGGACAGGCGGAGAGACCCAGTACTTC
-	TRBJ2-1	TRBD2	TRBV19	CASSIRLAGISSGQFF	TGTGCCAGTAGTATACGACTAGCGGGGATCTCCTCGGGGCAGTTCTTC
-	TRBJ2-3	TRBD2	TRBV24-1	CATSASGSTDTQYF	TGTGCCACCAGCGCTAGCGGGAGCACAGATACGCAGTATTTT
-	TRBJ2-7	-	TRBV4-3	CASSQGAGDSSEQYF	TGCGCCAGCAGCCAAGGTGCAGGGGATTCGTCCGAGCAGTACTTC
-	TRBJ2-7	TRBD1	TRBV6-5	CASRTRDRIPYEQYF	TGTGCCAGCAGAACCCGGGACAGGATACCCTACGAGCAGTACTTC